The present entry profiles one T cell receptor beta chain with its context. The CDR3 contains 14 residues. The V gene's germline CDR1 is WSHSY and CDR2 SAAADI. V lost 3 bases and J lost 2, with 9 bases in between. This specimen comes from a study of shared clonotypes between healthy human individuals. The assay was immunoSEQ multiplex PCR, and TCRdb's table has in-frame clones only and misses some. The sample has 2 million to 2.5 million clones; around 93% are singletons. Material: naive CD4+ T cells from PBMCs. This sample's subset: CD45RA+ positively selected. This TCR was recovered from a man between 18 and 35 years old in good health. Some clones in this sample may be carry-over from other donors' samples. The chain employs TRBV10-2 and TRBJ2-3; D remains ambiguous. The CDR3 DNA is TGCGCCAGCAGTGAAGGGTTCCTCACAGATACGCAGTATTTT. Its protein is CASSEGFLTDTQYF.